This entry is about one T cell receptor (beta chain). The antigen is not known. Full-length variable regions came from constant-region reverse primers plus semi-nested Nested Universal Primer A PCR. TCRdb re-derived calls from the 5' RACE reads in MiXCR, one entry per CDR3 protein. The sample records about 9,000 distinct CDR3 sequences, 40% to 55% being singletons. The CDR3 has 12 amino acids. V was shortened by 2 bases and J by 6 bases, with 8 bases between the two germline ends. Looked up from germline, CDR1 is SGHVS and CDR2 is FNYEAQ. The study, taken as a whole, reports: Greatest tumor Treg TCR overlap was with tumor naive CD4+ cells. The TCR gene usage of tumor memory CD4+ T cells clustered together with blood and lymph node memory CD4+ cells and with lymph node naive CD4+ cells.

Tregs were sorted as CD4+CD25+CD127-/low cells. The clonotype originates from a female donor with breast cancer. The specimen was Tregs sorted from a lymph node. The chain has TRBV7-6 and TRBJ2-7; D may correspond to TRBD1 or TRBD2 (5 bases each). CDR3 residues: CASSLPGAEQYF. The CDR3, as DNA: TGTGCCAGCAGCTTACCCGGGGCCGAGCAGTACTTC.